The 25 T cell receptor beta chains below were found in one sample sequenced in a study of blood T cell repertoires in COVID-19. TCRdb's copy holds only in-frame clones and misses some; the assay was immunoSEQ multiplex PCR. This sample has roughly 150,000 clones; 70% to 85% occur once, and the top ten carry 9.5% to 13%. Sequenced material: peripheral blood. The source is a man in his 60s who had recovered from COVID-19.

This chain links TRBV3-1 (or the pseudogene TRBV3-2) with TRBJ2-2, with a tentative D call TRBD2 (5 bases). Germline CDR1 is LGHDT and CDR2 is YNNKEL (reference sequence). The V end lost 10 bases, the J end lost 1 base, and 19 bases lay between the germline ends. CDR3 length: 16 residues. The CDR3 here is CATLRRRGRNTGELFF. CDR3 nucleotide sequence: TGTGCCACCCTTAGGCGTCGGGGAAGGAACACCGGGGAGCTGTTTTTT.

This clone was observed a handful of times. This chain joins TRBV18 and TRBJ1-5; D gene unclear. V was shortened by 1 base and J by 7 bases, with 11 bases between the two germline ends. This CDR3 has 14 amino acids. In germline, CDR1 is KGHSH, CDR2 LQKENI. This chain's CDR3 is CASSPLARGQPQHF. CDR3 bases: TGTGCCAGCTCACCACTGGCGCGGGGACAGCCCCAGCATTTT.

This clone was counted ten times or more. J is TRBJ1-5 and V is TRBV18; D ambiguous. The CDR3 sequence is 14 residues long. Germline assignment: CDR1 KGHSH and CDR2 LQKENI. V was shortened by 2 bases and J by 3 bases, with 8 bases between the two germline ends. CDR3 nucleotide sequence: TGTGCCAGCTCACCAGGGCAGAACAATCAGCCCCAGCATTTT. Translating gives CASSPGQNNQPQHF.

This clone was seen only a few times. The chain uses TRBV7-2 and TRBJ2-7; a possible D gene is TRBD1 (5 bases). The V end was cut by 3 bases, the J end by 5 bases, with 11 bases between. Per the germline V gene, CDR1 is SGHTA and CDR2 is FQGNSA. This CDR3 comprises 13 residues. The CDR3 nucleotides read TGTGCCAGCAGCTTTGACAGAATCGACGAGCAGTACTTC. It yields the protein CASSFDRIDEQYF.

This clone was picked up many times. The chain recombines TRBV24-1 with TRBJ1-5, with a possible D match to TRBD1 (6 bases). CDR1 and CDR2 from the germline V gene are KGHDR and SFDVKD. The CDR3 spans 14 residues. V was clipped by 5 bases and J by 4 bases, with 11 bases between them. The CDR3 loop is CATSGGGANQPQHF. The CDR3 nucleotides are TGTGCCACCAGTGGAGGGGGAGCGAATCAGCCCCAGCATTTT.

The chain recombines TRBV6-6 with TRBJ2-3; 8 bases are a match to TRBD2. The germline gives CDR1 MNHNY, CDR2 SVGAGI (reference sequence). The junction had 4 bases not matched to a gene; V was cut back by 1 base and J by 4 bases. This CDR3 is 15 amino acids long. The CDR3 spells CASSYLGLGADTQYF. The CDR3 nucleotides read TGTGCCAGCAGTTACTTGGGACTAGGGGCAGATACGCAGTATTTT.

The chain employs TRBV6-2 or TRBV6-3 and TRBJ1-1; perhaps TRBD1 as D (6 bases). The CDR3 consists of 11 residues. Trimming left V 5 bases short and J 9 bases short, with 10 bases between. CDR1 MNHEY and CDR2 SVGEGT come from the germline V gene. The DNA for the CDR3 is TGTGCCAGCAGTCCCGACAGGAAAGCTTTCTTT. Translated, it gives CASSPDRKAFF.

V is TRBV29-1 and J is TRBJ1-4; D not certain. Trimming pared 4 bases from V and 3 bases from J, leaving 6 bases between. This CDR3 comprises 12 residues. The germline V gene encodes CDR1 SQVTM and CDR2 ANQGSEA. CDR3 in DNA: TGCAGCGTTGGGCTCCCTAATGAAAAACTGTTTTTT. It yields the protein CSVGLPNEKLFF. Drawing the rest from reference TRBV29-1 and TRBJ1-4, the complete variable domain is SAVISQKPSRDICQRGTSLTIQCQVDSQVTMMFWYRQQPGQSLTLIATANQGSEATYESGFVIDKFPISRPNLTFSTLTVSNMSPEDSSIYLCSVGLPNEKLFFGSGTQLSVL.

This chain connects TRBV4-3 to TRBJ2-3; 13 nucleotides line up with TRBD2. With V trimmed by 0 bases and J by 3 bases, 3 bases remained unmatched. This CDR3 region has 17 residues. CDR1 is LGHNA and CDR2 is YSLEER in the germline V gene. The CDR3 sequence is CASSQDSGLAGTDTQYF. CDR3 bases: TGCGCCAGCAGCCAAGATTCGGGACTAGCGGGAACAGATACGCAGTATTTT.

The chain links TRBV18 to TRBJ1-1; perhaps TRBD1 as D (5 bases). Looked up from germline, CDR1 is KGHSH and CDR2 is LQKENI. The ends were cut back, 2 bases at V and 8 bases at J, with 12 bases in the middle. This CDR3 is built from 13 residues. CDR3 DNA sequence: TGTGCCAGCTCACCAAACCCGCAGGGCGAAGCTTTCTTT. This sequence encodes CASSPNPQGEAFF.

The table lists this clone with a few counts. The chain couples TRBV27 to TRBJ2-3, with TRBD2 matching 11 bases. Trimming took 5 bases from V and 6 from J; bases not matched to a gene: 10. Germline CDR1 is MNHEY and CDR2 is SMNVEV (reference sequence). CDR3 size: 16 residues. CDR3: CASSQPGLAVGDTQYF. The CDR3 DNA is TGTGCCAGCAGTCAACCGGGACTAGCGGTGGGGGATACGCAGTATTTT.

The chain has TRBV25-1 and TRBJ1-2; D is undetermined. Trimming left V 8 bases short and J 1 base short, with 8 bases between. This CDR3 comprises 12 residues. Germline-derived CDR1 and CDR2 are MGHDK and SYGVNS. The CDR3 loop reads CASLRVNYGYTF. The CDR3 DNA reads as TGTGCCAGCCTCCGGGTTAACTATGGCTACACCTTC.

This chain links TRBV9 with TRBJ2-2; TRBD2 matches 7 bases. This CDR3 spans 16 amino acids. The V and J ends lost 3 bases and 4 bases, in that order; junction bases with no gene match: 9. Per germline, CDR1 SGDLS and CDR2 YYNGEE. CDR3 loop: CASSAGTRGGTGELFF. The CDR3 DNA follows: TGTGCCAGCAGCGCGGGGACTCGCGGGGGCACCGGGGAGCTGTTTTTT.

This chain uses TRBV7-2 with TRBJ1-6; unclear D gene. CDR1 is SGHTA, CDR2 FQGNSA, per germline. The CDR3 extends over 14 amino acids. Between the trimmed V and J ends, which lost 5 bases and 7 bases, there was a span of 12 bases. CDR3: CASSPRRGNSPLHF. The CDR3 DNA follows: TGTGCCAGCAGCCCTAGACGAGGGAATTCACCCCTCCACTTT.

The rearrangement links TRBV20-1 to TRBJ2-1; 7 nucleotides line up with TRBD1. V shed 3 bases, J shed 3 bases, and the junction held 8 bases outside the gene matches. Looked up from germline, CDR1 is DFQATT and CDR2 is SNEGSKA (reference sequence). This CDR3 is 15 amino acids long. In DNA form, the CDR3 reads TGCAGTGCTAGTGAGAGGGACAGTGACTACAATGAGCAGTTCTTC. Residues: CSASERDSDYNEQFF.

V is TRBV4-1 and J is TRBJ2-7; TRBD2 might be the D (6 bases). With 0 bases removed from V and 7 bases from J, the gap between germline ends came to 13 bases. Germline V gene lookup returns CDR1 MGHRA and CDR2 YSYEKL. The CDR3 has 14 residues. CDR3: CASSQDRAGREQYF. Written as DNA, the CDR3 is TGCGCCAGCAGCCAAGACCGGGCAGGGAGGGAGCAGTACTTC.

V and J are TRBV9 and TRBJ1-6; 7 nucleotides agree with TRBD1. There are 14 residues in the CDR3. With V trimmed by 4 bases and J by 5 bases, 3 bases remained unmatched. Germline V gene sequence: CDR1 SGDLS, CDR2 YYNGEE. The CDR3 DNA is TGTGCCAGCAGCCCGGACAGGAATAATTCACCCCTCCACTTT. Its protein is CASSPDRNNSPLHF.

V gene TRBV19 combines with J gene TRBJ2-3, with TRBD1 as a possible D gene (6 bases). Trimming left V 6 bases short and J 0 bases short, with 7 bases between. In germline, CDR1 is LNHDA, CDR2 SQIVND (reference sequence). The CDR3 has 13 residues. The CDR3 sequence: CASRQGSTDTQYF. In nucleotides, the CDR3 is TGTGCCAGTAGGCAGGGGAGCACAGATACGCAGTATTTT.

The chain combines TRBV24-1 with TRBJ2-3, with 15 positions matching TRBD2. Germline V gene lookup returns CDR1 KGHDR and CDR2 SFDVKD. The CDR3 covers 16 residues. Trimming removed 6 bases from V and 4 bases from J; junction bases left unmatched: 4. Here the CDR3 reads CATSRTSGGAADTQYF. DNA of the CDR3: TGTGCCACCAGTAGGACTAGCGGGGGGGCGGCAGATACGCAGTATTTT.

This clone was picked up one time. This chain links TRBV6-4 with TRBJ2-1; the match to TRBD2 covers 10 bases. The CDR3 has 18 residues. CDR1 is MRHNA, CDR2 SNTAGT, per germline. V gave up 2 bases and J gave up 6 bases; unmatched junction bases: 13. The DNA for the CDR3 is TGTGCCAGCAGTGACGGGATGAGGGTAGCGGGAGGAGGCAATGAGCAGTTCTTC. Translating it yields CASSDGMRVAGGGNEQFF.

The rearrangement uses TRBV6-6 and TRBJ2-1; 8 nucleotides align to TRBD1. The CDR3 consists of 14 residues. The germline CDR1 and CDR2 sequences are MNHNY and SVGAGI (reference sequence). V was pared by 8 bases and J by 7 bases, with 10 bases of the junction left unmatched. CDR3 DNA: TGTGCCAGCTTTCTGCGGACAGGGCAGAATGAGCAGTTCTTC. The encoded protein is CASFLRTGQNEQFF.

The rearrangement links TRBV28 to TRBJ1-2, with D perhaps TRBD1 (6 bases). The length of the CDR3 is 14 residues. Per the germline V gene, CDR1 is MDHEN and CDR2 is SYDVKM. V was cut by 3 bases and J by 5 bases, with 13 bases left in between. CDR3 protein: CASSFSAGEYGYTF. CDR3 nucleotide sequence: TGTGCCAGCAGTTTCTCCGCAGGGGAGTATGGCTACACCTTC.

This chain connects TRBV28 to TRBJ2-7; 8 bases align to TRBD1. J lost 5 bases, V lost 10 bases, and 13 bases had no gene match. The CDR3 is made up of 14 amino acids. Germline CDR1 and CDR2: MDHEN and SYDVKM. The CDR3 DNA sequence: TGTGCCACCAGCCAGGGACAGGCCCTCCACGAGCAGTACTTC. Translation: CATSQGQALHEQYF.

V and J are TRBV6-2 or TRBV6-3 and TRBJ2-7, with D possibly matching TRBD1 (5 bases). Looked up from germline, CDR1 is MNHEY and CDR2 is SVGEGT. Trimming removed 3 bases from V and 5 bases from J, with 17 bases in between. The CDR3 spans 15 residues. The CDR3 region has the DNA TGTGCCAGCAGTTATAATAGGGGCAGGAACCACGAGCAGTACTTC. Amino acids: CASSYNRGRNHEQYF.

J is TRBJ2-6 and V is TRBV4-3; no clear D. Germline V lookup: CDR1 LGHNA, CDR2 YSLEER. Trimming removed 0 bases from V and 1 base from J, with 4 bases in between. This CDR3 is built from 15 residues. Here the CDR3 DNA reads TGCGCCAGCAGCCAAGATCAATCTGGGGCCAACGTCCTGACTTTC. It translates to CASSQDQSGANVLTF.